The 31 T cell receptor beta chains below were found in one sample sequenced in a study of cytomegalovirus exposure and HLA in healthy donors. The PCR had 60 Vbeta and 13 Jbeta primers. Measured with immunoSEQ multiplex PCR; TCRdb has only the in-frame clones, and not every one. The sample includes 150,000 to 200,000 clones, more than 60% of them seen just once. Material for sequencing was PBMCs. The receptors originated from a male donor in good health and CMV-seronegative.

This sequence joins TRBV7-3 and TRBJ1-5; 9 bases align to TRBD1. This CDR3 contains 16 residues. The germline CDR1 and CDR2 sequences are SGHTA and FQGTGA. V shed 4 bases and J 4 bases; nucleotides not matched to a gene: 8. The CDR3 protein is CASSSLDRGDNQPQHF. The CDR3 region has the DNA TGTGCCAGCAGCTCATTGGACAGGGGAGATAATCAGCCCCAGCATTTT.

The gene calls are TRBV5-8 and TRBJ2-6; D gene unclear. Trimming took 0 bases from V and 3 from J, leaving 10 bases between them. Germline lookup yields CDR1 SGHTS and CDR2 YDEGEE. The CDR3 sequence is 16 residues long. Here the CDR3 DNA reads TGTGCCAGCAGCTTGGTACAGTCGTTTGGGGCCAACGTCCTGACTTTC. Its translation is CASSLVQSFGANVLTF.

As regards this clone: Other DNA sequences in the sample encode the same CDR3. This sequence joins TRBV2 and TRBJ2-7; the D gene is possibly TRBD1 (6 bases). V gave up 8 bases and J gave up 4 bases, with 12 bases separating them. This CDR3 is 12 amino acids long. CDR1 is SNHLY and CDR2 is FYNNEI in the germline V gene. CDR3 protein: CASSDTGYEQYF. The CDR3 DNA sequence: TGTGCCAGCTCTGATACAGGGTACGAGCAGTACTTC.

The V and J genes are TRBV5-8 and TRBJ2-5; 11 bases line up with TRBD1. CDR3 length: 15 amino acids. CDR1 and CDR2 (germline): SGHTS, YDEGEE. With 4 bases clipped from V and 0 bases from J, the junction kept 2 bases outside the gene matches. The CDR3 loop is CASSRTGGHQETQYF. The CDR3 DNA reads as TGTGCCAGCAGCCGGACAGGGGGCCACCAAGAGACCCAGTACTTC.

This chain links TRBV7-9 with TRBJ2-7; D unresolved. CDR3 length: 12 residues. Per the germline V gene, CDR1 is SEHNR and CDR2 is FQNEAQ (reference sequence). Trimming shortened V by 1 base and J by 7 bases, and 8 bases separated the two germline ends. The CDR3, as DNA: TGTGCCAGCAGCTTAGACACACAAGAGCAGTACTTC. It translates to CASSLDTQEQYF. The full variable domain, in which reference TRBV7-9 and TRBJ2-7 provide the parts outside the CDR3, is DTGVSQNPRHKITKRGQNVTFRCDPISEHNRLYWYRQTLGQGPEFLTYFQNEAQLEKSRLLSDRFSAERPKGSFSTLEIQRTEQGDSAMYLCASSLDTQEQYFGPGTRLTVT.

J is TRBJ2-1 and V is TRBV7-9; 10 bases fit TRBD2. Germline CDR1 SEHNR, CDR2 FQNEAQ (reference sequence). The CDR3 consists of 16 residues. With V trimmed by 2 bases and J by 1 base, 2 bases remained unmatched. Here the CDR3 DNA reads TGTGCCAGCAGCTTATGGACTAGCGGTTCCTACAATGAGCAGTTCTTC. It is translated as CASSLWTSGSYNEQFF. Drawing the rest from reference TRBV7-9 and TRBJ2-1, the complete variable domain is DTGVSQNPRHKITKRGQNVTFRCDPISEHNRLYWYRQTLGQGPEFLTYFQNEAQLEKSRLLSDRFSAERPKGSFSTLEIQRTEQGDSAMYLCASSLWTSGSYNEQFFGPGTRLTVL.

The chain has TRBV28 and TRBJ2-3; D is possibly TRBD2 (5 bases). The CDR3 sequence is 15 residues long. V was pared by 1 base and J by 1 base, with 9 bases between. From germline, CDR1 is MDHEN and CDR2 SYDVKM. The CDR3 spells CASSLSPGGTDTQYF. The CDR3 bases are TGTGCCAGCAGTTTATCTCCCGGGGGCACAGATACGCAGTATTTT.

This clone has just one count. J is TRBJ2-5 and V is TRBV7-7, with 9 bases fitting TRBD2. Germline assignment: CDR1 SSHAT and CDR2 FNYEAQ (reference sequence). This CDR3 contains 14 residues. Unmatched junction bases numbered 2, after V lost 4 bases and J lost 2 bases. This chain's CDR3 is CASSSSGEQETQYF. CDR3 DNA sequence: TGTGCCAGCAGCTCTAGCGGGGAGCAAGAGACCCAGTACTTC.

The chain employs TRBV2 and TRBJ2-5; 7 bases align to TRBD2. Germline-derived CDR1 and CDR2 are SNHLY and FYNNEI. CDR3 length: 15 amino acids. Trimming took 6 bases from V and 5 from J; bases not matched to a gene: 12. CDR3 bases: TGTGCCAGCAGCCAACACGAGGGAGGGGTCGAGACCCAGTACTTC. Protein product: CASSQHEGGVETQYF.

The chain couples TRBV2 to TRBJ2-3, with 8 nucleotides matching TRBD2. J lost 2 bases, V lost 4 bases, and 5 bases had no gene match. The CDR3 consists of 15 residues. Germline V gene data show CDR1 as SNHLY and CDR2 as FYNNEI. CDR3 region: CASSVGSGNTDTQYF. In DNA, the CDR3 is TGTGCCAGCAGTGTGGGTAGCGGGAACACAGATACGCAGTATTTT.

The chain has TRBV6-1 and TRBJ2-7; 7 bases agree with TRBD1. J gave up 4 bases and V 6 bases, and 12 bases lay outside the gene matches. The CDR3 runs to 15 residues. Germline CDR1 MNHNS, CDR2 SASEGT. The CDR3 loop reads CASSRTGTDTYEQYF. Here the CDR3 DNA reads TGTGCCAGCAGCCGCACCGGGACAGATACTTACGAGCAGTACTTC.

The chain employs TRBV4-2 and TRBJ2-2, with 8 bases that match TRBD2. The CDR3 length is 17 residues. Trimming removed 0 bases from V and 4 bases from J; junction bases left unmatched: 7. Germline loops: CDR1 LGHNA, CDR2 YNFKEQ. CDR3 in DNA: TGTGCCAGCAGCCAAGATAGGGGGACTAGTGCCACCGGGGAGCTGTTTTTT. Its translation is CASSQDRGTSATGELFF.

The genes are TRBV28 and TRBJ1-5; D is perhaps TRBD1 (5 bases). Trimming pared 2 bases from V and 10 bases from J, leaving 12 bases between. The germline V gene encodes CDR1 MDHEN and CDR2 SYDVKM. This CDR3 contains 13 residues. CDR3 sequence: CASSLAGPKPQHF. The CDR3 nucleotides are TGTGCCAGCAGTTTAGCAGGGCCTAAACCCCAGCATTTT. The full variable domain, in which reference TRBV28 and TRBJ1-5 provide the parts outside the CDR3, is DVKVTQSSRYLVKRTGEKVFLECVQDMDHENMFWYRQDPGLGLRLIYFSYDVKMKEKGDIPEGYSVSREKKERFSLILESASTNQTSMYLCASSLAGPKPQHFGDGTRLSIL.

The chain links TRBV4-1 to TRBJ1-2, with unresolved D. Germline loops: CDR1 MGHRA, CDR2 YSYEKL. The CDR3 covers 12 residues. V gave up 2 bases and J gave up 4 bases, with 5 bases separating them. The CDR3 bases are TGCGCCAGCAGCCAACAGGCCTATGGCTACACCTTC. Translating gives CASSQQAYGYTF.

This clone was detected a few times. CDR3 DNA sequence: TGTGCCTGGGACAATGCGGGACTTCGCACAGATACGCAGTATTTT. Encoded protein: CAWDNAGLRTDTQYF. The gene calls are TRBV30 and TRBJ2-3; a possible D gene is TRBD2 (6 bases). This CDR3 is 15 amino acids long. The V and J ends lost 5 bases and 1 base respectively, with 16 bases between them. Per germline, CDR1 GTSNPN and CDR2 SVGIG (reference sequence).

Note on this clone: Other nucleotide sequences from this sample produce the same CDR3. V gene TRBV7-3 combines with J gene TRBJ2-7; the match to TRBD1 covers 10 bases. V lost 1 base and J lost 1; bases outside the gene matches: 1. Germline loops: CDR1 SGHTA, CDR2 FQGTGA. The CDR3 runs 15 residues. The CDR3 sequence: CASSLMGQGSYEQYF. The CDR3 DNA reads TGTGCCAGCAGCTTAATGGGACAGGGGTCCTACGAGCAGTACTTC.

V gene TRBV4-1 combines with J gene TRBJ2-7; the D gene is possibly TRBD1 (6 bases). Trimming cost V 3 bases and J 4 bases, with 13 bases left between them. This CDR3 has 14 residues. Germline V gene lookup returns CDR1 MGHRA and CDR2 YSYEKL. The CDR3 DNA reads as TGCGCCAGCAGCCATTCTGGGACACTATACGAGCAGTACTTC. Translated: CASSHSGTLYEQYF.

This clone was recorded only once. CDR3 DNA sequence: TGTGCCAGCAGCTCAGGACTAGCGGGACGCCAAGAGACCCAGTACTTC. Encoded protein: CASSSGLAGRQETQYF. The rearrangement uses TRBV11-3 and TRBJ2-5; TRBD2 aligns across 12 bases. Germline CDR1 is SGHNT and CDR2 is YENEEA. This CDR3 is built from 16 residues. V was clipped by 4 bases and J by 1 base; unmatched bases: 4. The full variable domain, completed using reference TRBV11-3 and TRBJ2-5, is EAGVVQSPRYKIIEKKQPVAFWCNPISGHNTLYWYLQNLGQGPELLIRYENEEAVDDSQLPKDRFSAERLKGVDSTLKIQPAELGDSAVYLCASSSGLAGRQETQYFGPGTRLLVL.

In its sample, this clone was seen a few times. The rearrangement links TRBV4-2 to TRBJ1-1; D remains ambiguous. Germline CDR1 reads LGHNA; CDR2 reads YNFKEQ. The length of the CDR3 is 14 residues. V was clipped by 1 base and J by 0 bases, with 6 bases between them. CDR3 nucleotides: TGTGCCAGCAGCCAAGTCAGGATGAACACTGAAGCTTTCTTT. It codes for CASSQVRMNTEAFF.

J is TRBJ2-3 and V is TRBV5-3, with TRBD2 matching 13 bases. TRBV5-3 qualifies as an ORF whose function is uncertain. V dropped 3 bases and J dropped 4; count of bases not matched to a gene: 5. This CDR3 is built from 16 residues. CDR3 protein: CARSSGTSGTPDTQYF. The CDR3 DNA reads TGTGCCAGAAGCTCCGGGACTAGCGGGACCCCAGATACGCAGTATTTT.

This clone has more than one count but fewer than ten. The V gene is TRBV6-6, the J gene TRBJ2-6, with a weak D call TRBD1 (5 bases). This CDR3 contains 15 residues. Trimming left V 6 bases short and J 0 bases short, with 9 bases between. Per the germline V gene, CDR1 is MNHNY and CDR2 is SVGAGI (reference sequence). CDR3 sequence reads: CASRIQGSGANVLTF. CDR3 in DNA: TGTGCCAGCAGGATCCAGGGCTCTGGGGCCAACGTCCTGACTTTC.

This clone was seen a handful of times. This chain uses TRBV7-2 with TRBJ2-1, with a weak D call TRBD1 (6 bases). From germline, CDR1 is SGHTA and CDR2 FQGNSA. The CDR3 has 13 residues. V was clipped by 1 base and J by 10 bases, with 11 bases between them. CDR3 sequence: CASSLVKQGEQFF. For the CDR3, the DNA is TGTGCCAGCAGCTTAGTAAAACAGGGCGAGCAGTTCTTC.

The rearrangement links TRBV6-5 to TRBJ2-7; a possible D gene is TRBD1 (5 bases). CDR3 length equals 13 residues. Trimming left V 9 bases short and J 2 bases short, with 14 bases between. The germline V gene has CDR1 MNHEY and CDR2 SVGAGI. The CDR3 coding sequence is TGTGCCAGTTGGGGTACAGGAACCTACGAGCAGTACTTC. This translates into CASWGTGTYEQYF.

This clone has just a few counts. The chain couples TRBV7-2 to TRBJ1-1; D unresolved. Germline-derived CDR1 and CDR2 are SGHTA and FQGNSA. V lost 4 bases and J lost 2, with 5 bases in between. The CDR3 runs 12 residues. The CDR3 protein is CASSWANTEAFF. CDR3 bases: TGTGCCAGCAGCTGGGCAAACACTGAAGCTTTCTTT. The variable domain in full, completed from reference TRBV7-2 and TRBJ1-1, reads GAGVSQSPSNKVTEKGKDVELRCDPISGHTALYWYRQSLGQGLEFLIYFQGNSAPDKSGLPSDRFSAERTGGSVSTLTIQRTQQEDSAVYLCASSWANTEAFFGQGTRLTVV.

This chain links TRBV6-5 with TRBJ1-3; maybe TRBD1 (6 bases). CDR1 is MNHEY and CDR2 is SVGAGI in the germline V gene. V was clipped by 6 bases and J by 4 bases, with 13 bases between them. There are 14 residues in the CDR3. The CDR3 here is CASRQQGKGNTIYF. CDR3 coding DNA: TGTGCCAGCAGGCAACAGGGAAAAGGAAACACCATATATTTT.

The chain recombines TRBV7-3 with TRBJ1-1, with TRBD1 as a possible D gene (6 bases). V lost 5 bases to trimming and J lost 12 bases, with 19 bases between them. CDR1 is SGHTA and CDR2 is FQGTGA in the germline V gene. The CDR3 has 13 residues. CDR3 residues: CASSGGDRSRSFF. In nucleotides, the CDR3 is TGTGCCAGCAGCGGCGGCGACAGGTCGAGGTCTTTCTTT.

CDR3 nucleotide sequence: TGTGCCAGCAGCGTGACTAGCGGGCACCACGAGCAGTACTTC. Its protein is CASSVTSGHHEQYF. The V gene is TRBV9, the J gene TRBJ2-7; 10 nucleotides match TRBD2. CDR3 size: 14 residues. Germline loops: CDR1 SGDLS, CDR2 YYNGEE. The V and J ends lost 2 bases and 5 bases, in that order; junction bases with no gene match: 4.

The gene calls are TRBV11-1 and TRBJ1-3; D is possibly TRBD1 (6 bases). CDR1 and CDR2 from the germline V gene are SGHAT and FQDESV (reference sequence). CDR3 length equals 14 residues. V lost 4 bases and J lost 4, with 11 bases in between. CDR3 amino acids: CASSSTGTGNTIYF. The CDR3 bases are TGTGCCAGCAGCTCCACAGGGACCGGAAACACCATATATTTT.

The chain links TRBV18 to TRBJ2-5, with D maybe TRBD1 (6 bases). Germline-derived CDR1 and CDR2 are KGHSH and LQKENI. This CDR3 region has 15 residues. V dropped 3 bases and J dropped 6 bases, with 17 bases sitting between them. Written as DNA, the CDR3 is TGTGCCAGCTCACCGGGGGCAGGGGAATCGAAGACCCAGTACTTC. This translates into CASSPGAGESKTQYF. Variable domain in full (rest from reference TRBV18 and TRBJ2-5): NAGVMQNPRHLVRRRGQEARLRCSPMKGHSHVYWYRQLPEEGLKFMVYLQKENIIDESGMPKERFSAEFPKEGPSILRIQQVVRGDSAAYFCASSPGAGESKTQYFGPGTRLLVL.

The chain links TRBV27 to TRBJ2-7, with D possibly matching TRBD2 (6 bases). This CDR3 contains 14 residues. Germline lookup yields CDR1 MNHEY and CDR2 SMNVEV (reference sequence). Between the trimmed V and J ends, which lost 2 bases and 5 bases, there was a span of 13 bases. Here the CDR3 DNA reads TGTGCCAGCAGTTTAATCGGGAGCACGGACGAGCAGTACTTC. Translating it yields CASSLIGSTDEQYF.

The chain employs TRBV29-1 and TRBJ2-7; TRBD2 aligns across 7 bases. This CDR3 region has 13 residues. CDR1 SQVTM and CDR2 ANQGSEA come from the germline V gene. V was clipped by 0 bases and J by 4 bases; unmatched bases: 3. As DNA, the CDR3 is TGCAGCGTTGAAGATAAGCGGGATTACGAGCAGTACTTC. Its protein product is CSVEDKRDYEQYF.